What follows describes a single T cell receptor beta chain. This specimen belongs to a study of shared clonotypes between healthy human individuals. Study-wide background: Donor composition was a couple of women and three men, aged 18 to 49.

This table comes from immunoSEQ multiplex PCR, and its TCRdb copy is limited to in-frame clones, with some not included. In the table there are around 500,000 clones, 81% of which are singletons. The donor cohort consisted entirely of Caucasian adults residing in Nashville, Tennessee. The study used some 100 million PBMCs per unsorted sample for genomic DNA. CDR3 length equals 13 residues. V was cut by 11 bases and J by 2 bases, with 13 bases left in between. Germline loops: CDR1 LNHDA, CDR2 SQIVND (reference sequence). The clonotype comes from a woman between 40 and 50 years old in good health. Some clones in this sample may be carry-over from other donors' samples. The J gene is TRBJ1-5, the V gene TRBV19; TRBD1 is a possible D gene (6 bases). Sample: PBMCs. CDR3 coding DNA: TGTGCCTCTGCGGACAGTGGCAATCAGCCCCAGCATTTT. It yields the protein CASADSGNQPQHF.